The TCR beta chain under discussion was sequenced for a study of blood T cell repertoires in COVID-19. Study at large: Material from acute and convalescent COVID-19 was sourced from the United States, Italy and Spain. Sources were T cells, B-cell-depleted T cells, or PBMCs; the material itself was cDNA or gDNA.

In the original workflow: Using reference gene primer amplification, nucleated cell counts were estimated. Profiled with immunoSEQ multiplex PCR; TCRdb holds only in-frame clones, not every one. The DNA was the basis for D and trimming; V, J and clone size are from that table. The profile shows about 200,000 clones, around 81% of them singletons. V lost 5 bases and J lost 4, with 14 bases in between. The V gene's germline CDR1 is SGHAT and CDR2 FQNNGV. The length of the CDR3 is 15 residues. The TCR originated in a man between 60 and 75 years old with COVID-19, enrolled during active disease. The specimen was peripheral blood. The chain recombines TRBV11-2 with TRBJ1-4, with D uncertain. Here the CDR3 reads CASSPQRGDNEKLFF. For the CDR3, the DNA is TGTGCCAGCAGCCCTCAACGGGGAGATAATGAAAAACTGTTTTTT.